The present entry profiles one T cell receptor (beta chain) with its context. Treatment indicated: over 15 received Ad26.COV2.S at low or high dose, single or two shots; roughly 5 received placebo; per-sample allocation not given. Repertoires come from day 63 after the first vaccine or placebo injection. The data originate from a study of Ad26.COV2.S vaccination and SARS-CoV-2 variants. Study as a whole: Donor was assigned to the Ad26.COV2.S arm of trial COV1001. Doses of Ad26.COV2.S were injected into muscle once or twice, 56 days apart.

Using immunoSEQ multiplex PCR, the repertoire was profiled, and TCRdb retains in-frame clones only, with some absent. The sample has around 340,000 clones, about 85% seen once; the top ten hold about 6.4%. Germline CDR1 reads LNHDA; CDR2 reads SQIVND (reference sequence). The CDR3 has 14 residues. The V end lost 10 bases, the J end lost 0 bases, and 13 bases lay between the germline ends. The rearrangement joins TRBV19 to TRBJ1-3; D might be TRBD1 (5 bases). This clonotype was obtained from a person aged 18 to 65 who received the Ad26.COV2.S COVID-19 vaccine or a placebo. The sequencing here drew on peripheral blood, taken in a trial of Ad26.COV2.S vaccine versus placebo. CDR3 bases: TGTGCCACCGGAGGGGCAAGCTCTGGAAACACCATATATTTT. Its translation is CATGGASSGNTIYF.